This TCR beta chain was found in a study of prognosis after radiotherapy for stage I lung cancer. At the level of the study: All of the patients with non-small cell lung cancer, including 7 or 8 who had refused surgery, were considered to be medically inoperable.

Genomic DNA yielded TCR beta CDR3, amplified by two-round multiplex PCR. The authors ran first-round PCR with primers specific to each TRBV and TRBJ gene. TCRdb reprocessed the multiplex PCR reads via MiXCR and lists one record per CDR3 protein. Among about 13,000 distinct CDR3 sequences listed, about 40% were seen once. General study findings and limits: Median unique TCR clones dropped from 10,088 to 6,861 after stereotactic body radiation therapy. There were reportedly differences in TRBV and TRBJ gene usage between patients with and without metastases.

There are many counts of this clonotype. The antigen is undetermined. The ends were cut back, 5 bases at V and 8 bases at J, with 12 bases in the middle. Germline V gene lookup returns CDR1 GTSNPN and CDR2 SVGIG (reference sequence). The CDR3 sequence is 11 residues long. The V gene is TRBV30, the J gene TRBJ2-5, with a possible D match to TRBD1 (6 bases). The clonotype comes from a donor of 50 years or more with non-small cell lung cancer. The sample in question was PBMCs, obtained before or after stereotactic body radiation therapy (not recorded which). CDR3 coding DNA: TGTGCCTGGGGGGACATGGGAACCCAGTACTTC. Translated, it gives CAWGDMGTQYF.